This T cell receptor beta chain was recorded in a study of blood T cell repertoires in COVID-19. Sequencing was performed with immunoSEQ multiplex PCR; in TCRdb, only in-frame clones are kept and a portion is missing. The sample gives fewer than 150,000 clones, about 83% of which show up once; more than 4% is in the top ten. CDR1 is LGHNA and CDR2 is YNFKEQ in the germline V gene. The CDR3 sequence is 15 residues long. Trimming removed 1 base at V and 4 bases at J, with 11 bases between. Material for sequencing was peripheral blood. The sequence was obtained from a woman between 40 and 50 years old with acute or convalescent COVID-19. The V gene is TRBV4-2, the J gene TRBJ2-1; possibly TRBD1 for D (6 bases). The CDR3 is CASSQVATGYNEQFF. CDR3 DNA sequence: TGTGCCAGCAGCCAAGTAGCCACAGGGTACAATGAGCAGTTCTTC.